A selection of T cell receptor beta chains follows, all from one sample in a study of OX40 agonist ivuxolimab in advanced cancers. TCRdb keeps only in-frame clones here, not all; method: immunoSEQ multiplex PCR. This table holds roughly 92,000 clones, about 90% found once. The sample in question was CD4+ or CD8+ T cells sorted from blood, obtained in a trial of the OX40 agonist ivuxolimab. The receptors were sampled from an adult with an advanced solid tumor such as melanoma, head and neck, liver or kidney cancer. CDR3s include the opening cysteine and the closing phenylalanine or tryptophan. Fields, in order: J gene, V gene, clone size, D gene, CDR3 DNA, CDR3 protein. The D gene is left open where the match is weak. Clone size is not always given. Where it is, it says once, few, many or a class for expanded clones.

>TRBJ1-2|TRBV6-6|NA|NA
TGTGCCAGCAGTTCCTCGAGATCCAGGGCCTATGGCTACACCTTC
CASSSSRSRAYGYTF
>TRBJ2-5|TRBV2|NA|NA
TGTGCCAGCCTCCAACAGGGAGCCGATCAAGAGACCCAGTACTTC
CASLQQGADQETQYF
>TRBJ1-1|TRBV6-5|NA|NA
TGTGCCAGCAGTACCCAGGGCAGGGCAAGGGGAGAAGCTTTCTTT
CASSTQGRARGEAFF
>TRBJ2-5|TRBV5-5|NA|NA
TGTGCCAGCAGCCCCCTGGGGCACACAGGGGAGACCCAGTACTTC
CASSPLGHTGETQYF
>TRBJ2-2|TRBV6-1|NA|TRBD1
TGTGCCAGCAGTGGCCGTCACAGGGGCCGGACCGGGGAGCTGTTTTTT
CASSGRHRGRTGELFF
>TRBJ1-1|TRBV9|NA|NA
TGTGCCAGCAGCCCAGAACAGGCAAGATACACTGAAGCTTTCTTT
CASSPEQARYTEAFF
>TRBJ2-5|TRBV25-1|NA|TRBD1
TGTGCCAGCAGTGAGGGGACAGTCAGAGAGACCCAGTACTTC
CASSEGTVRETQYF
>TRBJ1-1|TRBV5-1|NA|TRBD1
TGCGCCAGCAGCACCAGGGGGCGCGGGGACACTGAAGCTTTCTTT
CASSTRGRGDTEAFF
>TRBJ2-1|TRBV4-1|NA|TRBD2
TGCGCCAGCAGCCAAGGGAGACTAGCGGGAAGCAATGAGCAGTTCTTC
CASSQGRLAGSNEQFF
>TRBJ1-3|TRBV19|once|TRBD1
TGTGCCAGTAGTGGGGGGACAGGGCGACCTGGAAACACCATATATTTT
CASSGGTGRPGNTIYF
>TRBJ1-2|TRBV7-8|NA|TRBD1
TGTGCCAGCAGCGAGGACAGGTTCTATGGCTACACCTTC
CASSEDRFYGYTF
>TRBJ1-2|TRBV11-2|NA|NA
TGTGCCAGCAGCTTAGAGTTAAACAGTGGAGGCTACACCTTC
CASSLELNSGGYTF
>TRBJ2-3|TRBV5-6|NA|NA
TGTGCCAGCAGCCGCGGGTACCCTAGCACAGATACGCAGTATTTT
CASSRGYPSTDTQYF
>TRBJ2-3|TRBV11-3|NA|TRBD1
TGTGCCAGCAGCCGGGAAGGGACAGGAGCAGATACGCAGTATTTT
CASSREGTGADTQYF
>TRBJ1-1|TRBV10-3|NA|NA
TGTGCCATCAGTGACCCCGGGACACCAACCAACACTGAAGCTTTCTTT
CAISDPGTPTNTEAFF
>TRBJ2-5|TRBV30|NA|TRBD2
TGTGCCTGGAGTTATGGACTAGCGGGAGGGCCAGAGACCCAGTACTTC
CAWSYGLAGGPETQYF
>TRBJ2-1|TRBV7-3|NA|TRBD2
TGTGCCAGCAGCCCCCGGCTAGCGGGGCTGAGCGAGCAGTTCTTC
CASSPRLAGLSEQFF
>TRBJ2-2|TRBV5-1|NA|TRBD1
TGCGCCAGCAGCTTCCAAGCCGGGACAGGGAGGTCCGGGGAGCTGTTTTTT
CASSFQAGTGRSGELFF
>TRBJ1-1|TRBV29-1|once|NA
TGCAGCGTTGACAGTGGTCTGAACACTGAAGCTTTCTTT
CSVDSGLNTEAFF
>TRBJ2-1|TRBV23-1|NA|TRBD2
TGCGCCAGCAGTCAACTAGCGGGACCATACAATGAGCAGTTCTTC
CASSQLAGPYNEQFF
>TRBJ2-2|TRBV9|NA|TRBD2
TGTGCCAGCCGGGGGGGGGACACCGGGGAGCTGTTTTTT
CASRGGDTGELFF
>TRBJ2-1|TRBV30|NA|TRBD2
TGTGCCTGGAGCCTACTAGCGGGAGGGTACAATGAGCAGTTCTTC
CAWSLLAGGYNEQFF
>TRBJ2-7|TRBV6-1|NA|TRBD1
TGTGCCAGCAGCATTGACAGGGGAGACGAGCAGTACTTC
CASSIDRGDEQYF
>TRBJ2-3|TRBV15|NA|TRBD2
TGTGCCACCAGCAGGGGGGAGGGGACGGATACGCAGTATTTT
CATSRGEGTDTQYF
>TRBJ2-7|TRBV5-8|once|NA
TGTGCCAGCAGCCCTGGGGGGACACCTATTTACGAGCAGTACTTC
CASSPGGTPIYEQYF
>TRBJ1-1|TRBV5-1|NA|NA
TGCGCCAGCAGCTCCCAACGAATGAACACTGAAGCTTTCTTT
CASSSQRMNTEAFF